The rows below give T cell receptor beta chains drawn from one sample of a study of cytomegalovirus exposure and HLA in healthy donors. Measured with immunoSEQ multiplex PCR; TCRdb has only the in-frame clones, and not every one. The top ten hold approximately 0.51% of the sample, which has around 170,000 clones, approximately 80% seen once. The specimen was PBMCs. The source is a woman between 45 and 65 years old in good health and CMV-seronegative. The CDR3 runs from the conserved cysteine through the conserved F or W. The D gene is left open where the match is weak. Expanded clones get a size class; other rows say once, few or many, or leave the size out.

>TRBJ1-2|TRBV11-2|.|.
TGTGCCAGCAGCTTAGATATCCTTTATGGCTACACCTTC
CASSLDILYGYTF
>TRBJ2-3|TRBV28|TRBD2|.
TGTGCCAGCAGTTTTCCCCCTGGCGGGGGAGAAGATACGCAGTATTTT
CASSFPPGGGEDTQYF
>TRBJ2-2|TRBV4-3|.|once
TGCGCCAGCAGCCAAGATTTATCCCCCGGGGAGCTGTTTTTT
CASSQDLSPGELFF
>TRBJ2-1|TRBV21-1|.|.
TGTGCCAGCAGCAATGGTAGGCTAGCGGGGACTTACAATGAGCAGTTCTTC
CASSNGRLAGTYNEQFF
>TRBJ2-3|TRBV9|.|.
TGTGCCAGCAGCGTAGAGGGACACACAGATACGCAGTATTTT
CASSVEGHTDTQYF
>TRBJ1-5|TRBV28|.|.
TGTGCCAGCAGGACGGGGTGGAATCAGCCCCAGCATTTT
CASRTGWNQPQHF
>TRBJ1-1|TRBV5-4|.|few
TGTGCCAGCAGCCAACGGGAGGGGACTGAAGCTTTCTTT
CASSQREGTEAFF
>TRBJ1-5|TRBV27|TRBD1|.
TGTGCCAGCAGTTGGACAGGAGCCCGAAGCAATCAGCCCCAGCATTTT
CASSWTGARSNQPQHF
>TRBJ2-1|TRBV6-6|.|.
TGTGCCAGCACCCCCCGGGGGGCCGCCTACAATGAGCAGTTCTTC
CASTPRGAAYNEQFF
>TRBJ2-5|TRBV7-2|.|.
TGTGCCAGCAGCCCGACATATAAAGAGACCCAGTACTTC
CASSPTYKETQYF
>TRBJ2-3|TRBV5-1|TRBD2|.
TGCGCCAGCAGCTTGGATCTAGCGGGGAGGGATACGCAGTATTTT
CASSLDLAGRDTQYF
>TRBJ2-1|TRBV7-9|TRBD2|.
TGTGCCAGCAGCCTTCCTTCGCGGGAGGGGTACAATGAGCAGTTCTTC
CASSLPSREGYNEQFF
>TRBJ1-3|TRBV7-9|.|.
TGTGCCAGCAGCTTAATAGCTTCCGGAAACACCATATATTTT
CASSLIASGNTIYF
>TRBJ2-5|TRBV18|TRBD1|.
TGTGCCAGCTCACCCCTTCCGACAGGGGAGACCCAGTACTTC
CASSPLPTGETQYF
>TRBJ2-7|TRBV27|TRBD2|few
TGTGCCAGCAGAATTGGGCGACCTAGCGGGAGTTACGAGCAGTACTTC
CASRIGRPSGSYEQYF
>TRBJ1-2|TRBV28|.|few
TGTGCCAGCAGTTTAGGGGGTAGGGGACATAACTATGGCTACACCTTC
CASSLGGRGHNYGYTF
>TRBJ2-7|TRBV19|.|.
TGTGCCAGTAGTATAGTCGGCGGAGACTACGAGCAGTACTTC
CASSIVGGDYEQYF
>TRBJ1-1|TRBV4-2|TRBD1|.
TGTGCCAGCAGCCCCTACTCGACAGGGGAGAACACTGAAGCTTTCTTT
CASSPYSTGENTEAFF
>TRBJ2-4|TRBV5-1|.|.
TGCGCCAGCAGCTTCTGGCAGCCGGGCAAAAACATTCAGTACTTC
CASSFWQPGKNIQYF
>TRBJ2-7|TRBV4-1|TRBD1|.
TGCGCCAGCAGCCAAGATCGGGACAGACTCCTCGAGCAGTACTTC
CASSQDRDRLLEQYF
>TRBJ2-1|TRBV11-3|TRBD2|.
TGTGCCAGCAGTGGGGGGGAGCGGGTATACAATGAGCAGTTCTTC
CASSGGERVYNEQFF
>TRBJ1-1|TRBV5-1|.|.
TGCGCCAGCAGCTCCCGGCCTGGACAGCTAAGGACTGAAGCTTTCTTT
CASSSRPGQLRTEAFF
>TRBJ2-2|TRBV28|.|.
TGTGCCAGCAGTTTATTGCTGGGGGGGCGCACCGGGGAGCTGTTTTTT
CASSLLLGGRTGELFF
>TRBJ2-1|TRBV7-9|TRBD1|.
TGTGCCAGCAGCGCGGGACAGGGGGCGAACAATGAGCAGTTCTTC
CASSAGQGANNEQFF
>TRBJ1-1|TRBV29-1|TRBD1|.
TGCAGCGTCACCAACAGGGGCGAAGCTTTCTTT
CSVTNRGEAFF
>TRBJ1-5|TRBV7-9|.|.
TGTGCCAGCAGCGCGTCGAGTTCATATAGCAATCAGCCCCAGCATTTT
CASSASSSYSNQPQHF
>TRBJ1-3|TRBV6-5|.|.
TGTGCCAGCAGACCCGGGAGCTCTGGAAACACCATATATTTT
CASRPGSSGNTIYF
>TRBJ2-6|TRBV9|.|.
TGTGCCAGCAGCCTCCCGACGGGTAGGATGCCTGGGGCCAACGTCCTGACTTTC
CASSLPTGRMPGANVLTF
>TRBJ1-1|TRBV18|TRBD1|.
TGTGCCAGCTCACCGGTGGACAGGGCCGCGCCGGATGAAGCTTTCTTT
CASSPVDRAAPDEAFF
>TRBJ2-7|TRBV10-3|TRBD1|.
TGTGCCATCAGTCTGGGACAGGGGGCGCGAGGATCCTACGAGCAGTACTTC
CAISLGQGARGSYEQYF
>TRBJ2-1|TRBV7-3|TRBD2|.
TGTGCCAGCAGCTCGGGACTAGCGGGCGATGAGCAGTTCTTC
CASSSGLAGDEQFF
>TRBJ1-2|TRBV19|.|.
TGTGCCAGTAGTATAAGCCGCAGGGTGGGATCTGCGGGCTACACCTTC
CASSISRRVGSAGYTF
>TRBJ1-5|TRBV7-8|.|.
TGTGCCAGCAGCTTACTCTCTAGTGATCAGCCCCAGCATTTT
CASSLLSSDQPQHF
>TRBJ2-7|TRBV15|TRBD1|.
TGTGCCACCAGCGGTAGACAGGGCTCCGAGCAGTACTTC
CATSGRQGSEQYF
>TRBJ2-1|TRBV13|TRBD2|.
TGTGCCAGCAGCTTTAGCGGGCAAATACTCCCTGAGCAGTTCTTC
CASSFSGQILPEQFF
>TRBJ1-1|TRBV27|.|.
TGTGCCAGCAGTTATGGGGCAGGTATGAACACTGAAGCTTTCTTT
CASSYGAGMNTEAFF
>TRBJ2-7|TRBV18|.|.
TGTGCCAGCTCCACAGGCGGCGGTGCCTCCTACGAGCAGTACTTC
CASSTGGGASYEQYF
>TRBJ2-7|TRBV28|.|.
TGTGCCAGCAGTCAGCTATCTAGAGACGAGCAGTACTTC
CASSQLSRDEQYF
>TRBJ2-5|TRBV5-6|TRBD2|.
TGTGCCAGCAGCTTGATACTAGCGGGGCGGGAGACCCAGTACTTC
CASSLILAGRETQYF
>TRBJ1-3|TRBV28|.|.
TGTGCCAGCGGAAGGGAGGCTGGAAACACCATATATTTT
CASGREAGNTIYF
>TRBJ2-1|TRBV7-2|TRBD2|.
TGTGCCAGCAGCCCACTAGCGGGGGGGTACAATGAGCAGTTCTTC
CASSPLAGGYNEQFF
>TRBJ2-7|TRBV30|TRBD2|.
TGTGCCTGGAGTCCAGCGGGAGCCGACTACGAGCAGTACTTC
CAWSPAGADYEQYF
>TRBJ2-3|TRBV9|TRBD2|.
TGTGCCAGCAGCTCCGGGACTACGGCTAAGACAGATACGCAGTATTTT
CASSSGTTAKTDTQYF
>TRBJ2-1|TRBV27|.|once
TGTGCCAGCAGTTTTAGAGAGGAGCAGTTCTTC
CASSFREEQFF
>TRBJ1-1|TRBV28|.|.
TGTGCCAGCAGCAGCAAATTGTGGGGGGACACTGAAGCTTTCTTT
CASSSKLWGDTEAFF
>TRBJ2-5|TRBV5-1|TRBD2|.
TGCGCCAGCAGCTTACTTGGGGAGGGGGAGACCCAGTACTTC
CASSLLGEGETQYF
>TRBJ2-5|TRBV7-9|TRBD1|.
TGTGCCAGCAGCCAGACAGGGGGCGAGGAGACCCAGTACTTC
CASSQTGGEETQYF
>TRBJ1-6|TRBV9|.|.
TGTGCCAGCAGCGTGGGGCTTGGGAGGTCCTATAATTCACCCCTCCACTTT
CASSVGLGRSYNSPLHF
>TRBJ2-1|TRBV13|.|.
TGTGCCAGCAGCTTAACCGGTAATGAGCAGTTCTTC
CASSLTGNEQFF
>TRBJ1-2|TRBV29-1|TRBD1|.
TGCAGCGTTGTTTCCCGCGACAGGGGGTTTCACTATGGCTACACCTTC
CSVVSRDRGFHYGYTF
>TRBJ2-3|TRBV10-1|TRBD1|.
TGCGCCAGCAGTGAGTCAGTTGGGGACAGGGGGCCTCGGACAGATACGCAGTATTTT
CASSESVGDRGPRTDTQYF
>TRBJ2-5|TRBV30|.|once
TGTGCCTGGAGCAGGGGAGAGACCCAGTACTTC
CAWSRGETQYF
>TRBJ2-1|TRBV30|TRBD2|.
TGTGCCTGGAGTCCCTGGCCTAGCGGGAATTTTGAGCAGTTCTTC
CAWSPWPSGNFEQFF
>TRBJ1-2|TRBV5-1|.|.
TGCGCCAGCAGCTTGGAGGGACTCTATGGCTACACCTTC
CASSLEGLYGYTF
>TRBJ2-5|TRBV5-6|.|.
TGTGCCAGCAGCTTGGCGCTTTCAGGTGTAGAGACCCAGTACTTC
CASSLALSGVETQYF
>TRBJ2-2|TRBV9|TRBD2|.
TGTGCCAGCAGCGCTAGCGGGACGCACACCGGGGAGCTGTTTTTT
CASSASGTHTGELFF
>TRBJ2-5|TRBV29-1|.|.
TGCAGCGTCCGACAAAGCCAAGAGACCCAGTACTTC
CSVRQSQETQYF